Listed here are 28 T cell receptor beta chains from one sample, sequenced in a study of blood T cell repertoires in COVID-19. The table came from immunoSEQ multiplex PCR; TCRdb's copy has only in-frame clones and leaves some out. The table records roughly 190,000 clones, 65% to 85% of them present only once. The source material was peripheral blood. The receptor source for this set is a man aged 50 to 60 with active or convalescent COVID-19.

Here the CDR3 DNA reads TGTGCCAGCAGCTCCCGGACAGGGGGAGCCAGGGGCTTCGAGCAGTACTTC. The encoded protein is CASSSRTGGARGFEQYF. The chain links TRBV7-9 to TRBJ2-7; 10 nucleotides align to TRBD1. This CDR3 contains 17 residues. Trimming took 4 bases from V and 6 from J; bases not matched to a gene: 15. In germline, CDR1 is SEHNR, CDR2 FQNEAQ (reference sequence).

This chain connects TRBV5-5 to TRBJ1-2; the D is unclear. Trimming removed 4 bases at V and 5 bases at J, with 18 bases between. The CDR3 length is 15 residues. Germline V lookup: CDR1 SGHKS, CDR2 YYEKEE (reference sequence). CDR3 nucleotide sequence: TGTGCCAGCAGCCGAGAGGGCGTAAATATTTATGGCTACACCTTC. It yields the protein CASSREGVNIYGYTF.

On this clone: One end of the junction is discordant with germline, which a read error may explain. The DNA for the CDR3 is TGTGCCAGCAGCTTAGTAACAGGGGTGAAGACTGAAGCTTTCTTT. Translation gives CASSLVTGVKTEAFF. The chain is built from TRBV7-9 and TRBJ1-1; 7 nucleotides match TRBD1. The CDR3 has 15 amino acids. Looked up from germline, CDR1 is SEHNR and CDR2 is FQNEAQ (reference sequence). Based on the CDR3 plus reference TRBV7-9 and TRBJ1-1, the full variable domain is DTGVSQNPRHKITKRGQNVTFRCDPISEHNRLYWYRQTLGQGPEFLTYFQNEAQLEKSRLLSDRFSAERPKGSFSTLEIQRTEQGDSAMYLCASSLVTGVKTEAFFGQGTRLTVV.

The chain combines TRBV9 with TRBJ2-3, with D maybe TRBD2 (5 bases). V was shortened by 3 bases and J by 0 bases, with 14 bases between the two germline ends. The CDR3 consists of 16 residues. Germline CDR1 SGDLS, CDR2 YYNGEE. The CDR3, as DNA: TGTGCCAGCAGCGCCCCCCCCGGGGTTAGCACAGATACGCAGTATTTT. Translation: CASSAPPGVSTDTQYF.

V usage is TRBV19 and J usage is TRBJ1-2; 7 bases align to TRBD1. The V segment lost 6 bases and the J segment 8 bases; nucleotides outside the gene matches: 6. The germline V gene has CDR1 LNHDA and CDR2 SQIVND (reference sequence). The CDR3 has 12 residues. This chain's CDR3 is CASRTDRPGYTF. The CDR3, as DNA: TGTGCCAGTAGAACGGACAGGCCCGGCTACACCTTC. The whole variable domain, remainder taken from reference TRBV19 and TRBJ1-2, is DGGITQSPKYLFRKEGQNVTLSCEQNLNHDAMYWYRQDPGQGLRLIYYSQIVNDFQKGDIAEGYSVSREKKESFPLTVTSAQKNPTAFYLCASRTDRPGYTFGSGTRLTVV.

The chain couples TRBV5-1 to TRBJ1-2, with D perhaps TRBD1 (6 bases). Trimming removed 2 bases at V and 3 bases at J, with 14 bases between. The CDR3 extends over 15 amino acids. Germline CDR1 SGHRS, CDR2 YFSETQ. CDR3 DNA: TGCGCCAGCAGCTTAATACAGGGAGGGGACTATGGCTACACCTTC. It yields the protein CASSLIQGGDYGYTF.

This clone appeared a few times. This chain uses TRBV15 with TRBJ1-3; possibly TRBD1 for D (5 bases). Germline assignment: CDR1 LNHNV and CDR2 YYDKDF (reference sequence). There are 16 residues in the CDR3. V shed 3 bases and J shed 2 bases, with 14 bases lying between them. The CDR3 protein is CATSSAPGGTGNTIYF. The CDR3 region has the DNA TGTGCCACCAGCAGCGCCCCCGGGGGGACTGGAAACACCATATATTTT. The variable domain in full, with the rest retrieved from reference TRBV15 and TRBJ1-3, is DAMVIQNPRYQVTQFGKPVTLSCSQTLNHNVMYWYQQKSSQAPKLLFHYYDKDFNNEADTPDNFQSRRPNTSFCFLDIRSPGLGDTAMYLCATSSAPGGTGNTIYFGEGSWLTVV.

The chain uses TRBV6-5 and TRBJ1-2, with TRBD1 matching over 9 bases. The germline V gene encodes CDR1 MNHEY and CDR2 SVGAGI. The CDR3 has 14 residues. With 4 bases clipped from V and 7 bases from J, the junction kept 7 bases outside the gene matches. CDR3 sequence reads: CASSSSQGALGYTF. For the CDR3, the DNA is TGTGCCAGCAGTTCATCACAGGGGGCGCTTGGCTACACCTTC.

Only a few counts were recorded for this clone. The chain has TRBV30 and TRBJ2-5; D is unresolved. Trimming left V 2 bases short and J 5 bases short, with 12 bases between. The CDR3 is made up of 13 amino acids. CDR1 GTSNPN and CDR2 SVGIG come from the germline V gene (reference sequence). Here the CDR3 reads CAWSQSHGETQYF. The CDR3 DNA reads as TGTGCCTGGAGTCAATCGCACGGGGAGACCCAGTACTTC.

For the CDR3, the DNA is TGTGCCAGCTCACCACGCGCGGGGGATTACAATGAGCAGTTCTTC. It encodes CASSPRAGDYNEQFF. The chain employs TRBV18 and TRBJ2-1; 7 nucleotides match TRBD2. The CDR3 spans 15 residues. The V gene end was trimmed by 1 base and the J gene end by 4 bases; junction bases not matched to a gene: 4. Germline CDR1 is KGHSH and CDR2 is LQKENI.

This sequence joins TRBV19 and TRBJ2-7; D may be TRBD1 (6 bases). The germline gives CDR1 LNHDA, CDR2 SQIVND (reference sequence). Trimming pared 7 bases from V and 6 bases from J, leaving 22 bases between. There are 15 residues in the CDR3. The CDR3 sequence: CASIMGAKGSGEQYF. The CDR3 DNA is TGTGCCAGTATCATGGGGGCAAAAGGTTCGGGCGAGCAGTACTTC.

The chain joins TRBV28 to TRBJ1-1, with D perhaps matching TRBD1 (5 bases). Trimming stripped 3 bases from V and 3 bases from J, with 11 bases between. Germline V gene sequence: CDR1 MDHEN, CDR2 SYDVKM. There are 14 residues in the CDR3. DNA for the CDR3: TGTGCCAGCAGTTTGTATACAGGTTACACTGAAGCTTTCTTT. Amino acids: CASSLYTGYTEAFF. Full variable domain (outside the CDR3, taken from reference TRBV28 and TRBJ1-1): DVKVTQSSRYLVKRTGEKVFLECVQDMDHENMFWYRQDPGLGLRLIYFSYDVKMKEKGDIPEGYSVSREKKERFSLILESASTNQTSMYLCASSLYTGYTEAFFGQGTRLTVV.

The chain links TRBV28 to TRBJ2-5; TRBD1 might be the D (6 bases). Germline lookup yields CDR1 MDHEN and CDR2 SYDVKM. The V end lost 4 bases, the J end lost 5 bases, and 11 bases lay between the germline ends. CDR3 length: 13 amino acids. The CDR3 loop is CASSYRERETQYF. The CDR3 DNA follows: TGTGCCAGCAGTTACAGGGAACGGGAGACCCAGTACTTC.

This chain links TRBV18 with TRBJ2-5, with D tentatively TRBD2 (6 bases). Germline V gene data show CDR1 as KGHSH and CDR2 as LQKENI. The V end was cut by 6 bases, the J end by 2 bases, with 16 bases between. The CDR3 consists of 15 residues. The CDR3 sequence is CASSPEEGPQETQYF. The CDR3 coding sequence is TGTGCCAGCTCGCCCGAGGAGGGCCCACAAGAGACCCAGTACTTC.

V gene TRBV28 combines with J gene TRBJ1-6, with D maybe TRBD1 (6 bases). Germline lookup yields CDR1 MDHEN and CDR2 SYDVKM. Trimming removed 5 bases at V and 9 bases at J, with 11 bases between. This CDR3 is built from 13 residues. The CDR3 sequence: CASSREQGSPLHF. As DNA, the CDR3 is TGTGCCAGCAGTCGTGAACAGGGTTCACCCCTCCACTTT.

This clone came up once. This chain links TRBV7-3 with TRBJ1-1, with D unclear. The CDR3 consists of 13 residues. V shed 8 bases and J shed 2 bases, with 12 bases lying between them. Germline V CDR1 and CDR2: SGHTA, FQGTGA. CDR3: CASGQQFNTEAFF. CDR3 bases: TGTGCCAGCGGGCAGCAGTTTAACACTGAAGCTTTCTTT.

This sequence joins TRBV19 and TRBJ1-5; no definite D call. Germline CDR1 LNHDA, CDR2 SQIVND (reference sequence). The CDR3 runs 15 residues. V lost 7 bases, J lost 1 base, and 14 bases lay in between. The chain's CDR3 is CASTSMRESNQPQHF. For the CDR3, the DNA is TGTGCCAGTACAAGTATGCGGGAGAGCAATCAGCCCCAGCATTTT. Looking up the rest from reference TRBV19 and TRBJ1-5 gives the full variable domain: DGGITQSPKYLFRKEGQNVTLSCEQNLNHDAMYWYRQDPGQGLRLIYYSQIVNDFQKGDIAEGYSVSREKKESFPLTVTSAQKNPTAFYLCASTSMRESNQPQHFGDGTRLSIL.

The CDR3 sequence is CSAMGTSGIYEQYF. The CDR3 bases are TGCAGCGCCATGGGGACTAGCGGGATCTACGAGCAGTACTTC. This sequence joins TRBV29-1 and TRBJ2-7, with 13 bases fitting TRBD2. Trimming at V came to 7 bases and at J to 3 bases, leaving 6 bases not matched to a gene. Per the germline V gene, CDR1 is SQVTM and CDR2 is ANQGSEA. The CDR3 loop spans 14 amino acids.

This chain joins TRBV9 and TRBJ2-7; possible D gene TRBD1, 7 bases. Per germline, CDR1 SGDLS and CDR2 YYNGEE. Trimming shortened V by 0 bases and J by 7 bases, and 20 bases separated the two germline ends. CDR3 length: 16 amino acids. The CDR3 loop reads CASSVGLRDRDSEQYF. The CDR3 DNA follows: TGTGCCAGCAGCGTAGGGCTCCGAGACAGGGACTCGGAGCAGTACTTC.

V usage is TRBV15 and J usage is TRBJ2-2; 9 bases agree with TRBD1. CDR1 is LNHNV, CDR2 YYDKDF, per germline (reference sequence). J lost 3 bases, V lost 7 bases, and 3 bases had no gene match. The CDR3 loop spans 14 amino acids. The CDR3 DNA is TGTGCCACCACCGGACAGGGGTACACCGGGGAGCTGTTTTTT. As protein: CATTGQGYTGELFF.

Within the sample, this clone is medium-sized. The J gene is TRBJ2-1, the V gene TRBV6-4; 7 nucleotides align to TRBD2. Looked up from germline, CDR1 is MRHNA and CDR2 is SNTAGT. Unmatched junction bases numbered 0, after V lost 4 bases and J lost 0 bases. The CDR3 sequence is 14 residues long. This CDR3 is CASSASGSYNEQFF. DNA for the CDR3: TGTGCCAGCAGTGCTAGCGGCTCCTACAATGAGCAGTTCTTC.

This chain links TRBV25-1 with TRBJ2-1, with 12 bases identical to TRBD2. V trimming: 4 bases; J trimming: 13 bases; junction bases outside the gene matches: 8. Looked up from germline, CDR1 is MGHDK and CDR2 is SYGVNS. The CDR3 runs 14 residues. This CDR3 is CASSGLTSGGPQFF. Here the CDR3 DNA reads TGTGCCAGCAGTGGGTTGACTAGCGGGGGACCTCAGTTCTTC.

About this clone itself: Other DNA sequences from this sample encode an identical CDR3 as well. The genes are TRBV3-1 (or the pseudogene TRBV3-2) and TRBJ1-4; 9 bases match TRBD1. Trimming cost V 5 bases and J 8 bases; bases outside gene matches: 6. The CDR3 has 14 amino acids. Germline V gene sequence: CDR1 LGHDT, CDR2 YNNKEL (reference sequence). As DNA, the CDR3 is TGTGCCAGCAGCTCCGGGACAGGGAACGAAAAACTGTTTTTT. It encodes CASSSGTGNEKLFF.

The CDR3 DNA reads as TGTGCCAGCACTTCGGAGGAGAGCTATGGCTACACCTTC. It translates to CASTSEESYGYTF. This chain uses TRBV7-9 with TRBJ1-2, with D unclear. This CDR3 is 13 amino acids long. V was clipped by 7 bases and J by 4 bases, with 13 bases between them. Looked up from germline, CDR1 is SEHNR and CDR2 is FQNEAQ (reference sequence).

V and J are TRBV5-1 and TRBJ1-1, with TRBD1 matching 8 bases. Trimming took 0 bases from V and 3 from J; bases not matched to a gene: 4. The CDR3 is 15 amino acids. Germline values: CDR1 SGHRS, CDR2 YFSETQ. CDR3 in amino acids: CASSLEGTGYTEAFF. The CDR3 nucleotides are TGCGCCAGCAGCTTGGAGGGGACAGGCTACACTGAAGCTTTCTTT.

The chain uses TRBV5-6 and TRBJ1-1; 8 bases line up with TRBD1. The CDR3 has 14 amino acids. Germline V gives CDR1 SGHDT, CDR2 YYEEEE. J gave up 7 bases and V 4 bases, and 9 bases lay outside the gene matches. This CDR3 is CASSPRQGIGEAFF. CDR3 nucleotide sequence: TGTGCCAGCAGCCCTCGACAGGGGATAGGTGAAGCTTTCTTT.

The rearrangement joins TRBV6-2 or TRBV6-3 to TRBJ1-5, with 11 bases aligning to TRBD1. Per germline, CDR1 MNHEY and CDR2 SVGEGT. V gave up 5 bases and J gave up 6 bases; unmatched junction bases: 9. The CDR3 runs 16 residues. The CDR3 DNA sequence: TGTGCCAGCAGTCACCTCCGGGACAGGGGGGGTCAGCCCCAGCATTTT. Amino acid sequence: CASSHLRDRGGQPQHF.

The chain recombines TRBV6-5 with TRBJ2-7; TRBD2 aligns across 7 bases. The germline V gene encodes CDR1 MNHEY and CDR2 SVGAGI. V was pared by 8 bases and J by 5 bases, with 6 bases of the junction left unmatched. This CDR3 spans 12 amino acids. As DNA, the CDR3 is TGTGCCAGCGGGGAGGGGAGGAACGAGCAGTACTTC. This codes for CASGEGRNEQYF.